This T cell receptor beta chain was observed in a study of CD8+CD57+ T cells in acquired aplastic anemia. Study-level information: Healthy donors averaged roughly 11 million reads for CD4+ cells.

Germline CDR1 SNHLY, CDR2 FYNNEI. V gave up 5 bases and J gave up 6 bases; unmatched junction bases: 9. This CDR3 region has 14 residues. Template material for TCR beta VDJ and CDR3 profiling consisted of genomic DNA. TCRdb reprocessed the reads with MiXCR, giving one entry per CDR3 protein. Altogether 400,000 to 450,000 distinct CDR3 sequences are present, 65% to 80% being singletons, with the ten largest covering 3% to 5%. This clonotype was recorded a few times. The target antigen is unknown. Study-level results: Researchers report that approximately 28 CD8+ CDR3 sequences appeared in both patients and controls. Patients and controls were not found to differ significantly in CD8+ Simpson's diversity.

Input material: sorted CD4+, CD8+, or CD8+CD57+ T cells (not recorded which) from PBMCs. The sequence derives from a human donor in good health, serving as a control. V gene TRBV2 combines with J gene TRBJ2-7; TRBD1 agrees at 8 bases. CDR3 DNA sequence: TGTGCCAGCAGTCCGACAGGGGAACAGGGCGAGCAGTACTTC. It yields the protein CASSPTGEQGEQYF. Drawing the rest from reference TRBV2 and TRBJ2-7, the complete variable domain is EPEVTQTPSHQVTQMGQEVILRCVPISNHLYFYWYRQILGQKVEFLVSFYNNEISEKSEIFDDQFSVERPDGSNFTLKIRSTKLEDSAMYFCASSPTGEQGEQYFGPGTRLTVT.